This entry lists 9 T cell receptor beta chains sequenced from one sample in a study of technical replicates of blood from four donors. Sequencing used immunoSEQ multiplex PCR; TCRdb keeps in-frame clones, though not all of them. In the table there are about 53,000 clones, around 83% of which are singletons. Sequenced material: PBMCs. These receptors were taken from a human donor in good health. Some clones in this sample may be carry-over from other donors' samples.

The chain uses TRBV11-2 and TRBJ1-4; no firm D call. In germline, CDR1 is SGHAT, CDR2 FQNNGV. V was pared by 5 bases and J by 6 bases, with 7 bases between. The CDR3 has 12 residues. CDR3 loop: CASSLGDEKLFF. For the CDR3, the DNA is TGTGCCAGCAGCCTGGGAGATGAAAAACTGTTTTTT. Drawing the rest from reference TRBV11-2 and TRBJ1-4, the complete variable domain is EAGVAQSPRYKIIEKRQSVAFWCNPISGHATLYWYQQILGQGPKLLIQFQNNGVVDDSQLPKDRFSAERLKGVDSTLKIQPAKLEDSAVYLCASSLGDEKLFFGSGTQLSVL.

The chain has TRBV2 and TRBJ1-1; 10 bases map to TRBD1. With V trimmed by 5 bases and J by 4 bases, 7 bases remained unmatched. Germline V gene sequence: CDR1 SNHLY, CDR2 FYNNEI. The CDR3 contains 15 residues. DNA of the CDR3: TGTGCCAGCAGTAGACAGGGGGCCGGATTCACTGAAGCTTTCTTT. This translates into CASSRQGAGFTEAFF.

The CDR3 sequence: CASSRSYNTEAFF. The CDR3 bases are TGTGCCAGCAGCCGGAGTTATAACACTGAAGCTTTCTTT. V usage is TRBV5-6 and J usage is TRBJ1-1; no firm D call. The germline CDR1 and CDR2 sequences are SGHDT and YYEEEE. V shed 4 bases and J shed 2 bases, with 9 bases lying between them. This CDR3 is 13 amino acids long.

CDR3 in DNA: TGTGCCAGCAGTGAAGGGTTCGGGGTCGAGCAGTACTTC. Its translation is CASSEGFGVEQYF. V usage is TRBV6-1 and J usage is TRBJ2-7, with D possibly being TRBD2 (5 bases). CDR3 length equals 13 residues. CDR1 and CDR2 from the germline V gene are MNHNS and SASEGT. V lost 1 base to trimming and J lost 6 bases, with 10 bases between them.

J is TRBJ2-2 and V is TRBV11-2; D remains unclear. Between the trimmed V and J ends, which lost 2 bases and 7 bases, there was a span of 11 bases. Per the germline V gene, CDR1 is SGHAT and CDR2 is FQNNGV. The CDR3 spans 14 residues. The chain's CDR3 is CASSLNVFIGELFF. The CDR3 region has the DNA TGTGCCAGCAGCTTAAATGTATTTATCGGGGAGCTGTTTTTT.

The gene calls are TRBV5-1 and TRBJ2-7, with 8 bases identical to TRBD2. Germline CDR1 is SGHRS and CDR2 is YFSETQ. The junction had 15 bases not matched to a gene; V was cut back by 0 bases and J by 7 bases. The CDR3 totals 17 residues. The CDR3, as DNA: TGCGCCAGCAGCTTGGGTTCGCTAGCGGGTCGATTGCAAGAGCAGTACTTC. This sequence encodes CASSLGSLAGRLQEQYF.

The genes are TRBV5-1 and TRBJ2-7; D possibly corresponds to TRBD1 (6 bases). Germline CDR1 reads SGHRS; CDR2 reads YFSETQ. This CDR3 has 14 amino acids. Trimming pared 2 bases from V and 7 bases from J, leaving 16 bases between. The CDR3 reads CASSLTGLLREQYF. The DNA for the CDR3 is TGCGCCAGCAGCTTAACAGGGCTCCTACGAGAGCAGTACTTC.

The chain recombines TRBV7-2 with TRBJ1-4; TRBD1 agrees at 8 bases. V was clipped by 0 bases and J by 7 bases; unmatched bases: 4. The CDR3 totals 15 residues. Per germline, CDR1 SGHTA and CDR2 FQGNSA. The CDR3 region is CASSLAWTGSEKLFF. CDR3 DNA sequence: TGTGCCAGCAGCTTAGCTTGGACAGGGTCTGAAAAACTGTTTTTT.

The V call is TRBV5-4, the J call TRBJ2-3; 8 bases match TRBD2. In germline, CDR1 is SGHNT, CDR2 YYREEE (reference sequence). V trimming: 0 bases; J trimming: 5 bases; junction bases outside the gene matches: 17. This CDR3 is built from 19 residues. The CDR3 DNA is TGTGCCAGCAGCTTGGGGTCGTTTTTATACGGGGGGGCCGGAGATACGCAGTATTTT. Its protein is CASSLGSFLYGGAGDTQYF.